The rows below give T cell receptor beta chains drawn from one sample of a study of T cells in Graves' hyperthyroidism and ophthalmopathy. Via MiXCR, TCRdb re-called the multiplex PCR reads, giving one row per CDR3 protein. The sample yields hundreds of thousands of distinct CDR3 sequences, approximately 40% seen once. The sample comprised blood. Source of these receptors: a woman between 40 and 50 years old with Graves' hyperthyroidism. Each CDR3 is given with its conserved first and last residue. Fields, in order: J gene, clone size, V gene, D gene, CDR3 DNA, CDR3 protein. D genes are given only for firm matches. Where a row states a size, it is once, few, many or the class of an expanded clone; other rows omit it.

>TRBJ2-1|.|TRBV12-3/TRBV12-4|.
TGTGCCAGCAGTTTAGGTGAGGGGAATGAGCAGTTCTTC
CASSLGEGNEQFF
>TRBJ1-6|.|TRBV7-3|.
TGTGCCAGCAGCCGAGCAGGGGAAGGGTCACCCCTCCACTTT
CASSRAGEGSPLHF
>TRBJ2-5|.|TRBV6-5|.
TGTGCCAGCAGTTACCATTTGTTGGAGACCCAGTACTTC
CASSYHLLETQYF
>TRBJ2-2|few|TRBV12-3/TRBV12-4|TRBD2
TGTGCCAGCAGTTTCGCCGGACTAGCGGGAGCCGGGGAGCTGTTTTTT
CASSFAGLAGAGELFF
>TRBJ1-6|.|TRBV7-2|.
TGTGCCAGCAGCTCCTCCCTAAGCTCCTATAATTCACCCCTCCACTTT
CASSSSLSSYNSPLHF
>TRBJ1-2|few|TRBV11-2|TRBD1
TGTGCCAGCAGCTTCCCGGGACAGGGACCTCACCCCGGCTACACCTTC
CASSFPGQGPHPGYTF
>TRBJ1-1|.|TRBV10-3|.
TGTGCCATCAGTGGGACCGGGACGGAGAACACTGAAGCTTTCTTT
CAISGTGTENTEAFF
>TRBJ1-2|few|TRBV4-3|.
TGCGCCAGCAGCCAAGGGGCAGGGTACTATGGCTACACCTTC
CASSQGAGYYGYTF
>TRBJ2-6|many|TRBV5-5|TRBD2
TGTGCCAGCAGCGTTCTAGCGGCGAGCTCTGGGGCCAACGTCCTGACTTTC
CASSVLAASSGANVLTF
>TRBJ2-7|.|TRBV12-3/TRBV12-4|.
TGTGCCAGCAGCCGCTCGGGACGGAATGCCTACGAGCAGTACTTC
CASSRSGRNAYEQYF
>TRBJ1-2|.|TRBV6-6|TRBD1
TGTGCCAGCAGTTACGAGACAGGGCTCTTAAACTATGGCTACACCTTC
CASSYETGLLNYGYTF
>TRBJ2-2|.|TRBV7-3|.
TGTGCCAGCAGCTTATCGGCATCTCCGATTCCCGGGGAGCTGTTTTTT
CASSLSASPIPGELFF
>TRBJ1-2|.|TRBV13|.
TGTGCCAGCAGCTTGATCAGATATGGCTACACCTTC
CASSLIRYGYTF
>TRBJ2-5|.|TRBV7-6|TRBD1
TGTGCCAGCAGCTCCAAGACAGGGGAGACCCAGTACTTC
CASSSKTGETQYF
>TRBJ1-6|once|TRBV7-9|.
TGTGCCAGCAGCTTAGTGGAGGGGACCTCCCTCCACTTT
CASSLVEGTSLHF
>TRBJ1-1|many|TRBV7-9|.
TGTGCCAGCAGCTTGGGGCCAAGTGAAGCTTTCTTT
CASSLGPSEAFF
>TRBJ1-3|few|TRBV12-3/TRBV12-4|.
TGTGCCAGCAGTTTCGGAACGCCTGGAAACACCATATATTTT
CASSFGTPGNTIYF
>TRBJ1-4|many|TRBV5-6|.
TGTGCCAGCAGCTTGGATCTGCCCGGAACGCGAAAACTGTTTTTT
CASSLDLPGTRKLFF
>TRBJ2-5|many|TRBV12-3/TRBV12-4|.
TGTGCCAGCAGTTTGGTGGAACAAGAGACCCAGTACTTC
CASSLVEQETQYF
>TRBJ2-2|few|TRBV5-1|TRBD1
TGCGCCAGCAGCCTAACAGGGGGCGTGGACACCGGGGAGCTGTTTTTT
CASSLTGGVDTGELFF
>TRBJ1-1|.|TRBV7-3|.
TGTGCCAGCAGTTCCGGGACCTTATACACTGAAGCTTTCTTT
CASSSGTLYTEAFF
>TRBJ2-5|many|TRBV12-3/TRBV12-4|TRBD1
TGTGCCACACAGGACAGGAACCAAGAGACCCAGTACTTC
CATQDRNQETQYF
>TRBJ2-5|few|TRBV6-5|.
TGTGCCATCAGTGAGGCCAATCAAGGGACCCAGTACTTC
CAISEANQGTQYF
>TRBJ2-7|.|TRBV20-1|TRBD1
TGCAGTGCTAGATCCCGAACGGGACAGGGAGGCGAGCAGTACTTC
CSARSRTGQGGEQYF
>TRBJ2-5|many|TRBV9|.
TGTGCCAGCAGCGTAGAGGACGACCAAGAGACCCAGTACTTC
CASSVEDDQETQYF
>TRBJ2-7|.|TRBV11-2|.
TGTGCCAGCAGCTTATCAAGGGTTCCCTACGAGCAGTACTTC
CASSLSRVPYEQYF
>TRBJ1-1|.|TRBV28|.
TGTGCCAGCAGTTGGTCGGGAGGGGTCTTCACTGAAGCTTTCTTT
CASSWSGGVFTEAFF
>TRBJ1-5|.|TRBV19|.
TGTGCCAGTAGTGGACCAGAGGGAGTTCAGTCCCAGCATTTT
CASSGPEGVQSQHF
>TRBJ2-6|few|TRBV7-6|.
TGTGCCAGCAGTTTAGAGGGGGTCCCTAACTCTGGGGCCAACGTCCTGACTTTC
CASSLEGVPNSGANVLTF
>TRBJ1-2|many|TRBV20-1|TRBD1
TGCAGTGGAGGGACAGACAATGTCTATGGCTACACCTTC
CSGGTDNVYGYTF
>TRBJ1-2|many|TRBV5-8|.
TGTGCCAGCAGCCCGGACCCTTGGGCTGGCTACACCTTC
CASSPDPWAGYTF
>TRBJ2-3|.|TRBV7-2|.
TGTGCCAGCAGCTTAGCATCCGGCGGGGTCACAGATACGCAGTATTTT
CASSLASGGVTDTQYF
>TRBJ1-2|many|TRBV12-3/TRBV12-4|TRBD1
TGTGCCATCGAGGACAGGCGGTATGGCTACACCTTC
CAIEDRRYGYTF
>TRBJ2-2|many|TRBV9|.
TGTGCCAGCAGCGGGGGCAAGGGCGACTTCGGGGAGCTGTTTTTT
CASSGGKGDFGELFF
>TRBJ2-7|.|TRBV12-3/TRBV12-4|.
TGTGCCAGCAGTCCTACTTATCTGGGGGAGCAGTACTTC
CASSPTYLGEQYF
>TRBJ1-1|many|TRBV15|.
TGTGCCACCAGCGGCTCGCACTGGCTCGGGGAAACTGAAGCTTTCTTT
CATSGSHWLGETEAFF
>TRBJ1-1|many|TRBV7-3|.
TGTGCCAGCAGCTTAACTCGGGGGGGCGAGAACACTGAAGCTTTCTTT
CASSLTRGGENTEAFF
>TRBJ1-5|many|TRBV5-1|.
TGCGCCAGCAGCTTAGACGTGGGCAATCAGCCCCAGCATTTT
CASSLDVGNQPQHF
>TRBJ1-2|many|TRBV7-9|TRBD1
TGTGCCAGCGAAGGACAGGGGTTTGGCTACACCTTC
CASEGQGFGYTF
>TRBJ1-2|.|TRBV25-1|.
TGTGCCAGCACCGGGTCGTCGGGCGCTGGCTACACCTTC
CASTGSSGAGYTF
>TRBJ2-7|many|TRBV2|TRBD2
TGTGCCAGCATGTTGGGACTAGCGGCTGACTACGAGCAGTACTTC
CASMLGLAADYEQYF
>TRBJ2-7|many|TRBV18|.
TGTGCCAGCTCACCACGGCCGGTCGGCTACGAGCAGTACTTC
CASSPRPVGYEQYF
>TRBJ2-2|.|TRBV7-9|.
TGTGCCAGCAGCCCCCGCCCAGGGACCGGGGAGCTGTTTTTT
CASSPRPGTGELFF
>TRBJ2-6|many|TRBV5-1|TRBD1
TGCGCCAGCAGCTCGCCGACAGGGGCTGGGGCCAACGTCCTGACTTTC
CASSSPTGAGANVLTF
>TRBJ1-2|.|TRBV6-5|.
TGTGCCAGCAAAGAATCGGGAGGCTACACCTTC
CASKESGGYTF
>TRBJ1-1|.|TRBV12-3/TRBV12-4|.
TGTGCCAGCAGCCGCGGGGTCACTGAAGCTTCCTTT
CASSRGVTEASF
>TRBJ2-5|many|TRBV20-1|TRBD2
TGCAGTGCTACGGGACTAGCGGAAGAGACCCAGTACTTC
CSATGLAEETQYF